The present entry profiles one T cell receptor beta chain with its context. This clone's antigen is unknown. Base qualities are not at hand, and no much larger clone is one base apart. These data belong to a study of cytotoxic CD8 clonotypes in ibrutinib-treated CLL (dated by TCRdb to 2020 to 2023). Regarding the study in general: The cohort was composed of about a dozen relapsed/refractory and approximately 14 treatment-naive patients; IGHV unmutated status was identified in 17 patients. Partial responses were observed in roughly 25 patients and complete responses in 2; after a median follow-up of roughly 62 months, remission was maintained in some 14 patients and progression was observed in around twelve. Response samples were taken after a median of around 13 months on treatment, ranging from 6 to 36 months. Samples averaged roughly 280,000 productive templates and 80,000 to 100,000 productive rearrangements. Of the 90 or so participants in the trial, about two dozen had longitudinal samples available. Cryopreserved peripheral blood mononuclear cells were obtained before treatment, at response, and at either sustained remission or disease progression. Patients were still on ibrutinib when every remission and progressive disease sample was collected. Broader findings and caveats from the paper: Sampling times were not matched between patients in sustained remission and patients whose disease was progressing, and lymph node repertoires were not examined. An increase in clonality was observed at ibrutinib response, with clonality remaining stable during sustained remission and falling back toward baseline at progression. Public clonotypes were rare and either contracted or stayed stable during treatment, and the rise in clonality at ibrutinib response reflected the expansion of private clonotypes. At baseline, clonality was higher than in age-matched healthy donors and showed a strong correlation with circulating CD8+ T-cell counts.

The time point label, read with the paper, signifies: around 2 years on ibrutinib. Roughly 2 micrograms of genomic DNA were extracted from cryopreserved PBMCs for TCR beta library preparation. Longitudinal blood samples from CLL patients receiving ibrutinib monotherapy were subjected to high-throughput TCR beta sequencing. Patients were enrolled in a phase 2 open-label single-center ibrutinib monotherapy trial. Each clonotype received, on average, 10x coverage in deep resolution sequencing performed on a MiSeq, where the target depth lay between 1 in 1 million and 1 in 200,000 T cells. The immunoSEQ hsTCRB Kit was used to generate the TCR beta libraries. In the paper's pipeline: The data were analyzed with ImmunoSEQ Analyzer and ImmunoSEQ Data Assistant, and V, D and J gene assignments followed IMGT definitions. Clonality, with values ranging from 0 to 1, was calculated as one minus the normalized Shannon entropy of productive rearrangement frequencies. Only overrepresented clonotypes making up at least 0.05% of each patient's repertoire were included in the public clonotype analysis. About a dozen repertoires from age-matched healthy donors, obtained from immuneACCESS, served as clonality controls. TCRdb took over this immuneACCESS table, retaining in-frame rearrangements with V and J assigned. Such tables are incomplete; in checked studies, under half of the missing clones stem from an unresolved V gene, and the remainder is unexplained. The DNA gave D and trimming, while V, J and clone size come from that table. The sample includes under 200,000 clones, with under 85% observed a single time. 4.6% of the sample comes from the top ten.

The CDR1 and CDR2 encoded by the germline V gene are SGDLS and YYNGEE. Trimming takes 4 bases off V and 3 bases off J; junction bases not matched to a gene: 5. Inclusive of the bounding cysteine and phenylalanine, the CDR3 is 17 residues long. The only DNA kept is the CDR3, 51 bases in frame from the first base. The rearranged segments are TRBV9 and TRBJ2-1; 15 bases in the middle match TRBD2. Specimen: PBMCs, collected after 24 months of ibrutinib treatment. The source of this sequence is a human donor with chronic lymphocytic leukemia. DNA sequence: TGTGCCAGCAGCCGGACTAGCGGGGGGGCCCTCTACAATGAGCAGTTCTTC. This gives the protein CASSRTSGGALYNEQFF.